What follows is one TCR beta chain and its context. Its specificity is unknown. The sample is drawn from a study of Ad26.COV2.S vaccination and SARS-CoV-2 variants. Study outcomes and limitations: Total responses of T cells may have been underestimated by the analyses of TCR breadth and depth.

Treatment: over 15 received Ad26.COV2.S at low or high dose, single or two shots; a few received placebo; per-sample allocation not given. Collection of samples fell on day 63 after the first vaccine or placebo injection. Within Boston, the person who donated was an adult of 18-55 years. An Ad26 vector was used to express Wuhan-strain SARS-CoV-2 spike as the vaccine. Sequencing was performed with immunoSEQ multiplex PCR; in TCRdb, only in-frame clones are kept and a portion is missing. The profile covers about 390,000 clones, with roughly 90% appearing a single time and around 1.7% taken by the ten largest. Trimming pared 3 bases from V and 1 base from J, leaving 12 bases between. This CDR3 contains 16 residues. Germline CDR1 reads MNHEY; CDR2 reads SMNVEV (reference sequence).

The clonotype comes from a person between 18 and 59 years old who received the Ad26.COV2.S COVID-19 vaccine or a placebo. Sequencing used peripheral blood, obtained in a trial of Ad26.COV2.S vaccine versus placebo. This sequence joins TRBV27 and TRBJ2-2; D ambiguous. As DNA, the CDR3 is TGTGCCAGCAGTTTGTGGGCCCTAGGGAACACCGGGGAGCTGTTTTTT. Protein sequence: CASSLWALGNTGELFF.